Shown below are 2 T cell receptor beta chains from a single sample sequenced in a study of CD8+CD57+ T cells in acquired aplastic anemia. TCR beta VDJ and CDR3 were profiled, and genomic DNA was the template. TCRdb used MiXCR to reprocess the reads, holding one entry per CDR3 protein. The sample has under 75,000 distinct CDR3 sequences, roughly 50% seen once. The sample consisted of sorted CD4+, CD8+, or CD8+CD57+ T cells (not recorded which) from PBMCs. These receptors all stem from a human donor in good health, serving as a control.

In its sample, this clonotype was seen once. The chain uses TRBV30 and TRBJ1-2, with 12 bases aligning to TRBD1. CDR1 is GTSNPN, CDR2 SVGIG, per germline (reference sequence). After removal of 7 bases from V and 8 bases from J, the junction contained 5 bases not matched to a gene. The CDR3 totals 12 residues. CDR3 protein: CASGQGARGYTF. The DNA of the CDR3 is TGTGCCTCGGGACAGGGGGCGCGAGGCTACACCTTC. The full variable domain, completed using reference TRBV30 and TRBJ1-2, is SQTIHQWPATLVQPVGSPLSLECTVEGTSNPNLYWYRQAAGRGLQLLFYSVGIGQISSEVPQNLSASRPQDRQFILSSKKLLLSDSGFYLCASGQGARGYTFGSGTRLTVV.

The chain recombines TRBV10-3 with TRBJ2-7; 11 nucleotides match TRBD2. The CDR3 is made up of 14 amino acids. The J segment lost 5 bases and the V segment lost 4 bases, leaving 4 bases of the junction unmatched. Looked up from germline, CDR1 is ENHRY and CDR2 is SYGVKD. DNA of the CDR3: TGTGCCATCAGTGTGACTAGCGGGACCCACGAGCAGTACTTC. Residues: CAISVTSGTHEQYF.